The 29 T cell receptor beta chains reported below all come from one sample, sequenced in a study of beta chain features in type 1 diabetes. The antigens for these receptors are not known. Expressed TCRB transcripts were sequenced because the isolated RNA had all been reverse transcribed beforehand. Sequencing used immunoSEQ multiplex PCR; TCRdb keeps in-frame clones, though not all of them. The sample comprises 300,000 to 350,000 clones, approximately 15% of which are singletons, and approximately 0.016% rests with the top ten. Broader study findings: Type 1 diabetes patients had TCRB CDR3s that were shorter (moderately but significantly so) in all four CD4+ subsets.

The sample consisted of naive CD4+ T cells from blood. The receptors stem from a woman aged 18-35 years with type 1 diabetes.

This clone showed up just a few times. The CDR3 DNA reads TGCGCCAGCAGCTACGACAGGGGTGACTATGGCTACACCTTC. It specifies CASSYDRGDYGYTF. The chain recombines TRBV5-1 with TRBJ1-2; 8 positions agree with TRBD1. Germline-derived CDR1 and CDR2 are SGHRS and YFSETQ. V shed 3 bases, J shed 3 bases, and the junction held 4 bases outside the gene matches. This CDR3 is built from 14 residues.

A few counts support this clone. The CDR3 bases are TGCGCCAGCAGCTTACGGGCGGGGATGAACACTGAAGCTTTCTTT. Its translation: CASSLRAGMNTEAFF. The chain is built from TRBV5-1 and TRBJ1-1; D call uncertain. Germline assignment: CDR1 SGHRS and CDR2 YFSETQ. The V and J ends lost 2 bases and 0 bases respectively, with 11 bases between them. CDR3 length: 15 residues. Supplemented by reference TRBV5-1 and TRBJ1-1, the full variable domain reads KAGVTQTPRYLIKTRGQQVTLSCSPISGHRSVSWYQQTPGQGLQFLFEYFSETQRNKGNFPGRFSGRQFSNSRSEMNVSTLELGDSALYLCASSLRAGMNTEAFFGQGTRLTVV.

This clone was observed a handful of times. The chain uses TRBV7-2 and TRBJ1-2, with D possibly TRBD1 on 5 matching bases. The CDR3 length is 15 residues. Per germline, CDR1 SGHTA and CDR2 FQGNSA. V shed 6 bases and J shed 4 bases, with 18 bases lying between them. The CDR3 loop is CASSRDRDSLYGYTF. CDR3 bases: TGTGCCAGCAGTCGCGACCGGGACTCACTCTATGGCTACACCTTC.

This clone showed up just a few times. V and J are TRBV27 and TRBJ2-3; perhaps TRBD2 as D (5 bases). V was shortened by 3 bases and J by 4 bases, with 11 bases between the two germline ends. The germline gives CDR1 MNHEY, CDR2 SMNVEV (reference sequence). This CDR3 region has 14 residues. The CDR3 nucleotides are TGTGCCAGCAGTTTCAAGGAGAGGGCAGATACGCAGTATTTT. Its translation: CASSFKERADTQYF.

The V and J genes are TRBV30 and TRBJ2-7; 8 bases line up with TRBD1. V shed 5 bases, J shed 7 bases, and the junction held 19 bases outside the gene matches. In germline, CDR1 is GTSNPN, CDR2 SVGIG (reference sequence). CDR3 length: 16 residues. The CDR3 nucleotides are TGTGCCTGGGGGGGCCTCCCCGGGACAGGCTTGTGGGAGCAGTACGTC. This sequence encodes CAWGGLPGTGLWEQYV.

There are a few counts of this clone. CDR3 residues: CASSLQGGYEQYV. The CDR3 bases are TGTGCCAGTAGCCTTCAGGGGGGCTACGAGCAGTACGTC. V and J are TRBV19 and TRBJ2-7; TRBD1 is a possible D gene (7 bases). The CDR3 extends over 13 amino acids. Germline V lookup: CDR1 LNHDA, CDR2 SQIVND (reference sequence). The germline V and J ends were trimmed by 6 bases and 3 bases, with 12 bases remaining between them.

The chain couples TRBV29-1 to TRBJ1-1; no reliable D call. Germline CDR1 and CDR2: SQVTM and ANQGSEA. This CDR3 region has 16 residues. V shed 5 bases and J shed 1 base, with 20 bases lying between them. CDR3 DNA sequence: TGCAGCGTTAAATCGGGGATAGGCAGGTCGAACACTGAAGCTTTCTTT. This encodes CSVKSGIGRSNTEAFF.

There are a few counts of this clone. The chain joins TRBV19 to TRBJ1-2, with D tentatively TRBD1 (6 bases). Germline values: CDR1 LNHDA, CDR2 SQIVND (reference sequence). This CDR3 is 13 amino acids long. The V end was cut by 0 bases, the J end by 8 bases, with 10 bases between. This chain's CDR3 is CASSIDRRGGYTF. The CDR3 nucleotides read TGTGCCAGTAGTATAGACCGCAGGGGAGGCTACACCTTC.

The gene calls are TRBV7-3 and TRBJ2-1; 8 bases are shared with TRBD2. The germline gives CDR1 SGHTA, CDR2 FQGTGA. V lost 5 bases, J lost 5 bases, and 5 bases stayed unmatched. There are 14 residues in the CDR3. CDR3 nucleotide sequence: TGTGCCAGCAGCCCGACGGGACTAGACAATGAGCAGTTCTTC. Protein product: CASSPTGLDNEQFF.

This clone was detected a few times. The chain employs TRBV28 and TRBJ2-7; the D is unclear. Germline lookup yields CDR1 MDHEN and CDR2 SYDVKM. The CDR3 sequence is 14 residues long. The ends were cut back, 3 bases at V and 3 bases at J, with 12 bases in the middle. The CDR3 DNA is TGTGCCAGCAGTTTGGCAGGCCCCGTCTACGAGCAGTACTTC. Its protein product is CASSLAGPVYEQYF.

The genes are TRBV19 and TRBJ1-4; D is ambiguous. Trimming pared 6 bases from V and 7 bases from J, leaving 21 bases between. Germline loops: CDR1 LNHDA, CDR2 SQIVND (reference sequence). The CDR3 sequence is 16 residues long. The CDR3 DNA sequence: TGTGCCAGTAGCGACGGAGGGCCCGTTCTGGGTGAAAAACTGTTTTTT. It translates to CASSDGGPVLGEKLFF.

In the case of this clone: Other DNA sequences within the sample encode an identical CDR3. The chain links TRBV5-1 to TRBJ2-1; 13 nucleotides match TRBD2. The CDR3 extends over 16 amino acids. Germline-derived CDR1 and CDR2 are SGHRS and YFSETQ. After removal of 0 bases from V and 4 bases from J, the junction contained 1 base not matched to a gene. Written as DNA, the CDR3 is TGCGCCAGCAGCTTGGGGGGACTAGCGGGGTACAATGAGCAGTTCTTC. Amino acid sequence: CASSLGGLAGYNEQFF.

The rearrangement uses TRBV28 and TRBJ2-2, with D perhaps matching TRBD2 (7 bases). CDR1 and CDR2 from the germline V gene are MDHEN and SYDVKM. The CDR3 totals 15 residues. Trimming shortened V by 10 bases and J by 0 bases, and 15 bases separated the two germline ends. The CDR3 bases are TGTGCCACCCCCCCGGGGGGCCCGAACACCGGGGAGCTGTTTTTT. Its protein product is CATPPGGPNTGELFF.

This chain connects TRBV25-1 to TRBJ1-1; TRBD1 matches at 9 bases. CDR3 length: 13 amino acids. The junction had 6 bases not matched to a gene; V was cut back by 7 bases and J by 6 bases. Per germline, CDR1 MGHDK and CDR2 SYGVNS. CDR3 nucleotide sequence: TGTGCCAGCACTGGACAGGGGAGAGCTGAAGCTTTCTTT. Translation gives CASTGQGRAEAFF. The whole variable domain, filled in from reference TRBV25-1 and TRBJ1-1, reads EADIYQTPRYLVIGTGKKITLECSQTMGHDKMYWYQQDPGMELHLIHYSYGVNSTEKGDLSSESTVSRIRTEHFPLTLESARPSHTSQYLCASTGQGRAEAFFGQGTRLTVV.

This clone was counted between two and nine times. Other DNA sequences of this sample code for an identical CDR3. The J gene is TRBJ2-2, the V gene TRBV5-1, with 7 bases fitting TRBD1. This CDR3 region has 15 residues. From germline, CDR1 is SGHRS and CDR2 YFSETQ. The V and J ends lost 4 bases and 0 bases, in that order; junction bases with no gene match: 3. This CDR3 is CASSLGTANTGELFF. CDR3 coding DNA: TGCGCCAGCAGCCTTGGGACAGCGAACACCGGGGAGCTGTTTTTT. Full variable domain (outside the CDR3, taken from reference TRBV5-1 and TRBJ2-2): KAGVTQTPRYLIKTRGQQVTLSCSPISGHRSVSWYQQTPGQGLQFLFEYFSETQRNKGNFPGRFSGRQFSNSRSEMNVSTLELGDSALYLCASSLGTANTGELFFGEGSRLTVL.

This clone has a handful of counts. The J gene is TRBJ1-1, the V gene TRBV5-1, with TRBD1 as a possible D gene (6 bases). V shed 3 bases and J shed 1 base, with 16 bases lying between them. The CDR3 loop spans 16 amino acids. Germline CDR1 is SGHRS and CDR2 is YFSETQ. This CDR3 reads CASSSATGTTNTEAFF. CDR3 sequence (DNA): TGCGCCAGCAGCTCCGCAACCGGGACAACGAACACTGAAGCTTTCTTT.

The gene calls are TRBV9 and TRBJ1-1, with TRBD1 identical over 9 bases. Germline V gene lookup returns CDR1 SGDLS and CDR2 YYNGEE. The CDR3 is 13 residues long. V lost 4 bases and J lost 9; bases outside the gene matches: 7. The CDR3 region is CASSPRDRVKAFF. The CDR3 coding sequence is TGTGCCAGCAGCCCTCGGGACAGGGTCAAAGCTTTCTTT.

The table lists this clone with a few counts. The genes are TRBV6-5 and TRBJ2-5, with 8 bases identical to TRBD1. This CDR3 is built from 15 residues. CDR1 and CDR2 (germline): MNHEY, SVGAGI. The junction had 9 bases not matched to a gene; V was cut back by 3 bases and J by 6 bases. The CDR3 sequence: CASSYIQGVQKTQYF. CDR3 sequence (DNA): TGTGCCAGCAGTTATATACAGGGGGTTCAGAAGACCCAGTACTTC.

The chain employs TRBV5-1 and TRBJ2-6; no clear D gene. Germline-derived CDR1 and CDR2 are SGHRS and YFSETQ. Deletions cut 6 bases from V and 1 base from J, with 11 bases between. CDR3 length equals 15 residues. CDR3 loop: CASTPLESGANVLTF. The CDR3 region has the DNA TGCGCCAGCACCCCCTTAGAGTCTGGGGCCAACGTCCTGACTTTC.

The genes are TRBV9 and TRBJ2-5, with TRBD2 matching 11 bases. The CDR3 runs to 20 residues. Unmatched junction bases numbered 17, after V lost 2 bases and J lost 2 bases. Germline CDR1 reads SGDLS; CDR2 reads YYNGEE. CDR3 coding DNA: TGTGCCAGCAGCGTTCAGGGACCCCCTCGGACTAGCGGGCTTCAAGAGACCCAGTACTTC. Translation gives CASSVQGPPRTSGLQETQYF.

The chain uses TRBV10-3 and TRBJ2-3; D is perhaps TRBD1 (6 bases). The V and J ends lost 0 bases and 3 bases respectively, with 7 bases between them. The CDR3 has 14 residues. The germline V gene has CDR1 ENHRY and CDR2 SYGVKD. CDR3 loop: CAISESRGTDTQYF. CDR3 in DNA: TGTGCCATCAGTGAGTCGAGGGGGACAGATACGCAGTATTTT.

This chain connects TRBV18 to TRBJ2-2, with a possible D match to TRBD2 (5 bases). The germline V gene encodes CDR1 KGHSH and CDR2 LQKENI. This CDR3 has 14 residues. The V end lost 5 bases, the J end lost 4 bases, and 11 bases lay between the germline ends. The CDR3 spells CASSVYAGTGELFF. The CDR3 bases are TGTGCCAGCTCAGTCTACGCGGGCACCGGGGAGCTGTTTTTT.

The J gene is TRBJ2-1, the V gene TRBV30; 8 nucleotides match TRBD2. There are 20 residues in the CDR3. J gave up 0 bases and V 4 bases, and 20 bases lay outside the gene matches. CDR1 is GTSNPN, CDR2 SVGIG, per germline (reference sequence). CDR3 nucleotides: TGTGCCTGGACCCCAAAGCTAGGCGGGAGGTCCCCCTACTCCTACAATGAGCAGTTCTTC. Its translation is CAWTPKLGGRSPYSYNEQFF.

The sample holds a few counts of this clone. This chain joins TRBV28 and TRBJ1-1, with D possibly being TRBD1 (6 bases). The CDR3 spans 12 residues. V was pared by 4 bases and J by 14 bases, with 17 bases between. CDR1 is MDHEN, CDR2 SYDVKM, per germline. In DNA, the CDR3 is TGTGCCAGCAGTTCCCTCTTAAGGACAGCATTCTTT. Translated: CASSSLLRTAFF. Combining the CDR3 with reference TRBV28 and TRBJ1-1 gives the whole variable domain DVKVTQSSRYLVKRTGEKVFLECVQDMDHENMFWYRQDPGLGLRLIYFSYDVKMKEKGDIPEGYSVSREKKERFSLILESASTNQTSMYLCASSSLLRTAFFGQGTRLTVV.

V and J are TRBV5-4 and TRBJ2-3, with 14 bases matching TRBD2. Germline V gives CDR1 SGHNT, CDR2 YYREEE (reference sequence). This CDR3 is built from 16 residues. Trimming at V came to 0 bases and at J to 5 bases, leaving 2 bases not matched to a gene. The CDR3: CASSLGLAGGRDTQYF. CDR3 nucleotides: TGTGCCAGCAGCTTGGGACTAGCGGGAGGGAGAGATACGCAGTATTTT.

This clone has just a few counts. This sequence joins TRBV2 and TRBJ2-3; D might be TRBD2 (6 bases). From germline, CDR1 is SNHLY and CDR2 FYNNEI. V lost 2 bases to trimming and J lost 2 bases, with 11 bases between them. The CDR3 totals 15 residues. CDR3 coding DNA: TGTGCCAGCAGTGAAAGTCTAGCGCCCACAGATACGCAGTATTTT. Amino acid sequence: CASSESLAPTDTQYF.

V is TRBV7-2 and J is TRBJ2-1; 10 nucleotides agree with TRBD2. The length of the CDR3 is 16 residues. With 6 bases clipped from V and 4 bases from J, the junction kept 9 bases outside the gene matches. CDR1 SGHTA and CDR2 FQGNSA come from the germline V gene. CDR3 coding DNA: TGTGCCAGCAGTTCCGGGGCTAGCGGGAGTTACAATGAGCAGTTCTTC. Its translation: CASSSGASGSYNEQFF.

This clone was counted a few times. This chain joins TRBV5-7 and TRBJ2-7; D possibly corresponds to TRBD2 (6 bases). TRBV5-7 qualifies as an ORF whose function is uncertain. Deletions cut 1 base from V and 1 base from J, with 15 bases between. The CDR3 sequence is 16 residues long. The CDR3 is CASSLSRGRFSYEQYV. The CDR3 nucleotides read TGTGCCAGCAGCTTGAGTCGGGGGAGGTTTTCCTACGAGCAGTACGTC.

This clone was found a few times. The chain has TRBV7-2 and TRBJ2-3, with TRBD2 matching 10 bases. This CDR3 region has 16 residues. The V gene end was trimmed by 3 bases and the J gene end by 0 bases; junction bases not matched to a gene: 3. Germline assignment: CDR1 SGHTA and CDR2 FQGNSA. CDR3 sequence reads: CASSFSSGGSTDTQYF. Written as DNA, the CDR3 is TGTGCCAGCAGCTTCTCTAGCGGGGGTAGCACAGATACGCAGTATTTT. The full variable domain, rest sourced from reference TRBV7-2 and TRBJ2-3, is GAGVSQSPSNKVTEKGKDVELRCDPISGHTALYWYRQSLGQGLEFLIYFQGNSAPDKSGLPSDRFSAERTGGSVSTLTIQRTQQEDSAVYLCASSFSSGGSTDTQYFGPGTRLTVL.